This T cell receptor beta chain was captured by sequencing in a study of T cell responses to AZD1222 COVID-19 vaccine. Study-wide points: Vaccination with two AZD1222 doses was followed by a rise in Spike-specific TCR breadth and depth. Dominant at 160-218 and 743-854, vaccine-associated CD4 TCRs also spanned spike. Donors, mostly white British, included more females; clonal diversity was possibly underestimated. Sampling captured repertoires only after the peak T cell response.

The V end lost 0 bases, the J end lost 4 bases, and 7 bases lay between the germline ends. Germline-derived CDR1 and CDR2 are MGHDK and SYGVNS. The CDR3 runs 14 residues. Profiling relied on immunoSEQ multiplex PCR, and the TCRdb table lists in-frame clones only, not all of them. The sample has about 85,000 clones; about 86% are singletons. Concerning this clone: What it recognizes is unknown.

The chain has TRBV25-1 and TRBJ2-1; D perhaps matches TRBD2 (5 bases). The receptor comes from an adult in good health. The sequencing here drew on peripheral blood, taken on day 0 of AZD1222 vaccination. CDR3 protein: CASSEYPGYNEQFF. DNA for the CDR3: TGTGCCAGCAGTGAATACCCGGGATACAATGAGCAGTTCTTC.